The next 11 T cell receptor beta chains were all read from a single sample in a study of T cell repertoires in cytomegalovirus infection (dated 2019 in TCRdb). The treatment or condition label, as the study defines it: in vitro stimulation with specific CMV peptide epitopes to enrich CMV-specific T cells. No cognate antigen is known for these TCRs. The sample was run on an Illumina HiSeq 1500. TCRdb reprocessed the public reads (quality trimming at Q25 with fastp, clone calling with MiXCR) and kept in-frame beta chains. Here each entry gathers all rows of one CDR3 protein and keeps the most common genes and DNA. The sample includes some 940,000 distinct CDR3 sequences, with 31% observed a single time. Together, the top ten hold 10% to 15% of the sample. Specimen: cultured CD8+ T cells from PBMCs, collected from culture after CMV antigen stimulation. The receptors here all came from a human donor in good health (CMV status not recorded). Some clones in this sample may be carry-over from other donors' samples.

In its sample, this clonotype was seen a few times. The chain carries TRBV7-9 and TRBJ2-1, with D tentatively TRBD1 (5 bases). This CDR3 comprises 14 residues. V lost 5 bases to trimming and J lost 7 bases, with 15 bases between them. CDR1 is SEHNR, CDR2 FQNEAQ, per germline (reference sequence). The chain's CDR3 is CASSPPGALNEQFF. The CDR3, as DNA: TGTGCCAGCAGCCCCCCTGGGGCCCTTAATGAGCAGTTCTTC.

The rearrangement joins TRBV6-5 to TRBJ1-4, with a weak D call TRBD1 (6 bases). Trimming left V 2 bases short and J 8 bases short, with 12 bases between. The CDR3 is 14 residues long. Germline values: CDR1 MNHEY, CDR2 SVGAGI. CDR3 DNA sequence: TGTGCCAGCAGTTACGGGACATGGGGAGAAAAACTGTTTTTT. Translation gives CASSYGTWGEKLFF.

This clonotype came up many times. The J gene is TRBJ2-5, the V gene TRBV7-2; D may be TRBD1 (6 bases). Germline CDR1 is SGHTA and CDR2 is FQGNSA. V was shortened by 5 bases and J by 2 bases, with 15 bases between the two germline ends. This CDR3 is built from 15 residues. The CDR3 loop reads CASSPDGGGQETQYF. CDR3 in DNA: TGTGCCAGCAGCCCTGATGGGGGCGGACAAGAGACCCAGTACTTC.

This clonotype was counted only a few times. The CDR3 sequence: CASSPSLDQPQHF. The CDR3 nucleotides are TGTGCCAGCAGTCCAAGCCTCGATCAGCCCCAGCATTTT. J is TRBJ1-5 and V is TRBV12-3 or TRBV12-4, with unresolved D. Between the trimmed V and J ends, which lost 5 bases and 5 bases, there was a span of 10 bases. This CDR3 is 13 amino acids long.

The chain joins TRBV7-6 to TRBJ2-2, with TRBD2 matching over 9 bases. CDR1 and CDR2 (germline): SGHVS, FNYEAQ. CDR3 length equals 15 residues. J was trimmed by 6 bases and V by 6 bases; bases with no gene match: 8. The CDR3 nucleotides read TGTGCCAGCAGAAATCATAGCGGGGGACCCGGGGAGCTGTTTTTT. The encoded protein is CASRNHSGGPGELFF.

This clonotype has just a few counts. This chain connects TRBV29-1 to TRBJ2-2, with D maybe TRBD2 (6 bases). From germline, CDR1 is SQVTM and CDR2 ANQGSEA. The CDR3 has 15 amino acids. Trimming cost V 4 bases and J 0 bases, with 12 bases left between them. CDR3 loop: CSVVTLASNTGELFF. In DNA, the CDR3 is TGCAGCGTTGTTACGCTAGCGTCGAACACCGGGGAGCTGTTTTTT.

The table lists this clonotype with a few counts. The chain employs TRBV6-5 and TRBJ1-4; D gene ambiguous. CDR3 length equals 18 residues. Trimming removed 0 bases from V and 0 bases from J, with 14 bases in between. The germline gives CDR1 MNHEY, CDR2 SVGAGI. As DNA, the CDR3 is TGTGCCAGCAGTTACTCGACACCCCGAGACGCAACTAATGAAAAACTGTTTTTT. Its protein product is CASSYSTPRDATNEKLFF.

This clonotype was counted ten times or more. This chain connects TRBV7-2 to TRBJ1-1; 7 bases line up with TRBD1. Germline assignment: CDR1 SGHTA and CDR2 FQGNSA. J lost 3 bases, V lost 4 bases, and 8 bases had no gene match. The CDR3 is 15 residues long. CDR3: CASSSWTGGDTEAFF. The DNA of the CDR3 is TGTGCCAGCAGCTCCTGGACAGGAGGAGACACTGAAGCTTTCTTT.

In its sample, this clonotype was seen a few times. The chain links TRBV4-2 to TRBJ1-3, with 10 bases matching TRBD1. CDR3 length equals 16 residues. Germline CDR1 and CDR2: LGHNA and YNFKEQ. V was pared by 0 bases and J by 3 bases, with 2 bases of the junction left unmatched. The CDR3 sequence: CASSQDGTGVGNTIYF. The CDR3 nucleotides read TGTGCCAGCAGCCAAGACGGGACAGGGGTTGGAAACACCATATATTTT.

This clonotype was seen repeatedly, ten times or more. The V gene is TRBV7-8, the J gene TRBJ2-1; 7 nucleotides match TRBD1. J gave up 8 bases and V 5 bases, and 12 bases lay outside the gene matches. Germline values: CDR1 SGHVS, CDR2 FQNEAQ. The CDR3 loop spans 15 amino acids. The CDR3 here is CASSRIRQGSDEQFF. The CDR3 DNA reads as TGTGCCAGCAGCCGAATACGACAGGGTTCCGATGAGCAGTTCTTC.

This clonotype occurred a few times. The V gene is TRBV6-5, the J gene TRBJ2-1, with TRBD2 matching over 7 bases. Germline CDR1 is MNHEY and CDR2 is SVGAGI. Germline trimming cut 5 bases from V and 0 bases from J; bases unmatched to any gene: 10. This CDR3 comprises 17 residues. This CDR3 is CASSRYPTGGSYNEQFF. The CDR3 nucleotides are TGTGCCAGCAGTCGTTACCCCACGGGAGGCTCCTACAATGAGCAGTTCTTC.